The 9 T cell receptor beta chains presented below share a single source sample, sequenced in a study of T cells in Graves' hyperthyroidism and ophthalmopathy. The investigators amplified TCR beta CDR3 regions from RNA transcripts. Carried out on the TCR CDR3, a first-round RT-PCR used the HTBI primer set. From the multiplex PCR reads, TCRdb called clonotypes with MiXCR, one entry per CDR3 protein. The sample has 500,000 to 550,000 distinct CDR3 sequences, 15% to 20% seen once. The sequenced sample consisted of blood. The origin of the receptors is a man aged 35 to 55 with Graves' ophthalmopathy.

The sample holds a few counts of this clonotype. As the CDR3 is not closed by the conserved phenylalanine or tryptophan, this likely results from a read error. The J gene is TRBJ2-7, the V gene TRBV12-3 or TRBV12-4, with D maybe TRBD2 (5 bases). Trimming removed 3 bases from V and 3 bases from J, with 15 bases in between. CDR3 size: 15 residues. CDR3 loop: CASSFSASRHYEQYL. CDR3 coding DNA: TGTGCCAGCAGTTTCTCAGCTAGCCGGCACTACGAGCAGTACCTC.

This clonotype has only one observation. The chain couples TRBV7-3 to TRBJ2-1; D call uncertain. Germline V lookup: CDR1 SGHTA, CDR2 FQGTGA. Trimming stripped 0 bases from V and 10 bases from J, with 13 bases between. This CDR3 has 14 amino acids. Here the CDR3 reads CASSLTNAAREQFF. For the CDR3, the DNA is TGTGCCAGCAGCTTAACAAACGCTGCGCGGGAGCAGTTCTTC.

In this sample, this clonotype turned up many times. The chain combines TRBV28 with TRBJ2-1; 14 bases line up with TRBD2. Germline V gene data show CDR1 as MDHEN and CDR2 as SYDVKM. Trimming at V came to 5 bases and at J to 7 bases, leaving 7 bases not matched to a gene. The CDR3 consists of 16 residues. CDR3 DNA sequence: TGTGCCAGCAGTCCCGGGACTAGCGGGAGCCCTAATGAGCAGTTCTTC. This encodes CASSPGTSGSPNEQFF.

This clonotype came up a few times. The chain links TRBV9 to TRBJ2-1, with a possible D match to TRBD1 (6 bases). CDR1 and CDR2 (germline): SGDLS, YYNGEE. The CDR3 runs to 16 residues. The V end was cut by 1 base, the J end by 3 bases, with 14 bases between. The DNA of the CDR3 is TGTGCCAGCAGCGTATACGGGACAACCGACTACAATGAGCAGTTCTTC. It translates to CASSVYGTTDYNEQFF.

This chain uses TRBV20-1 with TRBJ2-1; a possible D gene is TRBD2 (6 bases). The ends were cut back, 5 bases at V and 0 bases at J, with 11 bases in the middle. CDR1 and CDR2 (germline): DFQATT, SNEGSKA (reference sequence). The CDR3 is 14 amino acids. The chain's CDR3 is CSADRDSSYNEQFF. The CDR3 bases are TGCAGTGCTGACCGGGACTCCTCCTACAATGAGCAGTTCTTC.

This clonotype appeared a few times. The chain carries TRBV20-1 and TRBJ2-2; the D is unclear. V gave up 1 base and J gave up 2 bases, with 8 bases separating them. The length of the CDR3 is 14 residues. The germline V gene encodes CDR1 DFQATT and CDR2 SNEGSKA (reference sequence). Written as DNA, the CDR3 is TGCAGTGCTAGAGGTTTACTAAACACCGGGGAGCTGTTTTTT. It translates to CSARGLLNTGELFF.

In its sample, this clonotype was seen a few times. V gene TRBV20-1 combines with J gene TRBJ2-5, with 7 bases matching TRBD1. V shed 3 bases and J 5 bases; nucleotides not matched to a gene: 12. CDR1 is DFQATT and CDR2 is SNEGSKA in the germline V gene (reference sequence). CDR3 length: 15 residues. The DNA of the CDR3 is TGCAGTGCTAGCAGACCGGGACAGAGGGCCGAGACCCAGTACTTC. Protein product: CSASRPGQRAETQYF.

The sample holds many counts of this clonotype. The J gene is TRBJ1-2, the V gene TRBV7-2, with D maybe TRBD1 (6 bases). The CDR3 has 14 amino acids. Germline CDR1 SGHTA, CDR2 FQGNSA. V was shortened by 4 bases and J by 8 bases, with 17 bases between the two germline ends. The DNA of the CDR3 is TGTGCCAGCAGCTCTACAGACAGGCGGATCGGCTACACCTTC. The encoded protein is CASSSTDRRIGYTF.

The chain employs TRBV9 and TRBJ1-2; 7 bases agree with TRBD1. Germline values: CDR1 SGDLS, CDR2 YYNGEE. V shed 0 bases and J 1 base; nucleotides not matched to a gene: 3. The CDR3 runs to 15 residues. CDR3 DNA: TGTGCCAGCAGCGTAGGATGGGACAGTAACTATGGCTACACCTTC. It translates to CASSVGWDSNYGYTF.